One and the same sample provided the 17 T cell receptor beta chains below, sequenced in a study of T-cell memory formation after mild COVID-19. TCRdb re-called the 5' RACE reads through MiXCR, storing one row per CDR3 protein. Seen here are hundreds of thousands of distinct CDR3 sequences, 18% observed once, and the top ten hold approximately 12%. What was sequenced was PBMCs or a T cell subset sorted from them (not recorded which). The receptors were gathered from an adult woman who had mild COVID-19 (a few samples of this study predate the infection). Cell type and time point are not known.

The chain joins TRBV7-9 to TRBJ1-2; D not resolved. Trimming took off 0 bases at V and 0 bases at J, with 5 bases between the two ends. The CDR3 extends over 14 amino acids. Germline V CDR1 and CDR2: SEHNR, FQNEAQ (reference sequence). DNA for the CDR3: TGTGCCAGCAGCTTAGCCAATACTAACTATGGCTACACCTTC. It codes for CASSLANTNYGYTF.

This clonotype has a handful of counts. This chain uses TRBV20-1 with TRBJ2-7, with D hard to call. The CDR3 extends over 12 amino acids. Germline V gene sequence: CDR1 DFQATT, CDR2 SNEGSKA (reference sequence). Trimming removed 3 bases from V and 6 bases from J, with 12 bases in between. DNA of the CDR3: TGCAGTGCTAGGACCCTCTTGAGCGAGCAGTACTTC. Protein: CSARTLLSEQYF.

This clonotype was picked up a small number of times. The rearrangement uses TRBV18 and TRBJ2-7, with D hard to call. Germline CDR1 KGHSH, CDR2 LQKENI. V was cut by 5 bases and J by 0 bases, with 11 bases left in between. The CDR3 extends over 14 amino acids. This CDR3 is CASSMERTSYEQYF. As DNA, the CDR3 is TGTGCCAGCTCAATGGAGAGGACCTCCTACGAGCAGTACTTC.

This clonotype was observed many times. The V and J genes are TRBV7-2 and TRBJ1-1; no clear D gene. CDR3 length: 14 residues. Germline V gives CDR1 SGHTA, CDR2 FQGNSA. V was cut by 1 base and J by 3 bases, with 9 bases left in between. The DNA for the CDR3 is TGTGCCAGCAGCTTAGGCTGGGGAGACACTGAAGCTTTCTTT. Translating gives CASSLGWGDTEAFF.

This clonotype appeared many times. The chain carries TRBV28 and TRBJ2-3, with D possibly being TRBD1 (6 bases). Trimming removed 6 bases at V and 5 bases at J, with 15 bases between. Germline assignment: CDR1 MDHEN and CDR2 SYDVKM. The CDR3 runs 14 residues. Written as DNA, the CDR3 is TGTGCCAGCAGCGAGACAGGCTGGGTAGATACGCAGTATTTT. This encodes CASSETGWVDTQYF.

CDR3 sequence: CASSSSGGPEETQYF. The CDR3 DNA sequence: TGCGCCAGCAGCTCTAGCGGGGGTCCGGAGGAAACCCAGTACTTC. This chain uses TRBV5-1 with TRBJ2-5, with 10 bases identical to TRBD2. The V gene end was trimmed by 3 bases and the J gene end by 8 bases; junction bases not matched to a gene: 10. This CDR3 region has 15 residues. The germline V gene has CDR1 SGHRS and CDR2 YFSETQ.

This rearrangement joins TRBV25-1 to TRBJ2-1; 8 bases are shared with TRBD1. The CDR3 has 15 amino acids. V shed 2 bases, J shed 8 bases, and the junction held 8 bases outside the gene matches. Germline V CDR1 and CDR2: MGHDK, SYGVNS. In nucleotides, the CDR3 is TGTGCCAGCAGTGAACGGACAGGGAAGGGCGATGAGCAGTTCTTC. Translation gives CASSERTGKGDEQFF.

The chain has TRBV6-5 and TRBJ2-5, with 7 positions matching TRBD1. Per germline, CDR1 MNHEY and CDR2 SVGAGI. This CDR3 contains 14 residues. V lost 2 bases and J lost 1; bases outside the gene matches: 1. The CDR3 DNA reads TGTGCCAGCAGTTACCGGGACAGCCAAGAGACCCAGTACTTC. It specifies CASSYRDSQETQYF.

This chain links TRBV12-3 or TRBV12-4 with TRBJ2-7, with D tentatively TRBD1 or TRBD2 (5 bases each). The CDR3 length is 13 residues. The V and J ends lost 8 bases and 4 bases respectively, with 15 bases between them. In nucleotides, the CDR3 is TGTGCCAGCGCCTTGGGGGTAGGGTACGAGCAGTACTTC. It encodes CASALGVGYEQYF.

This clonotype was detected many times. This rearrangement joins TRBV5-4 to TRBJ1-1; the D is unclear. V dropped 5 bases and J dropped 5 bases, with 13 bases sitting between them. The CDR3 is 13 residues long. Germline CDR1 and CDR2: SGHNT and YYREEE (reference sequence). The DNA of the CDR3 is TGTGCCAGCAGGGGGTGGCAGGAGACTGAAGCTTTCTTT. Protein product: CASRGWQETEAFF.

This clonotype occurred a few times. The CDR3 DNA reads TGTGCCAGCAGTGACTCGCCACACAAGTATGGCTACACCTTC. It codes for CASSDSPHKYGYTF. This chain connects TRBV6-4 to TRBJ1-2; D unclear. Germline V CDR1 and CDR2: MRHNA, SNTAGT. The CDR3 consists of 14 residues. V gave up 0 bases and J gave up 5 bases, with 10 bases separating them.

This clonotype was observed a few times. The chain employs TRBV11-3 and TRBJ1-2; D not certain. Germline loops: CDR1 SGHNT, CDR2 YENEEA. This CDR3 has 13 residues. V was shortened by 5 bases and J by 0 bases, with 7 bases between the two germline ends. The CDR3 here is CASSTGANYGYTF. The CDR3 nucleotides read TGTGCCAGCAGCACGGGAGCTAACTATGGCTACACCTTC.

The chain is built from TRBV20-1 and TRBJ2-5; 8 nucleotides line up with TRBD2. CDR1 is DFQATT and CDR2 is SNEGSKA in the germline V gene (reference sequence). The CDR3 runs 16 residues. V lost 0 bases, J lost 4 bases, and 10 bases stayed unmatched. The CDR3 DNA follows: TGCAGTGCTAGAGATAGGGCGGGGGGCCTCCTAGAGACCCAGTACTTC. This gives the protein CSARDRAGGLLETQYF.

This clonotype was seen a handful of times. The chain combines TRBV9 with TRBJ2-5; the match to TRBD2 covers 13 bases. CDR1 SGDLS and CDR2 YYNGEE come from the germline V gene. The V segment lost 7 bases and the J segment 7 bases; nucleotides outside the gene matches: 7. CDR3 length: 14 residues. The CDR3 bases are TGTGCCAGCGGGACTAGCGGGACTCGGGGGACCCAGTACTTC. It yields the protein CASGTSGTRGTQYF.

The CDR3 region has the DNA TGCAGTGCTAGTCTGACAGCGGACAATCAGCCCCAGCATTTT. Translated: CSASLTADNQPQHF. This chain uses TRBV20-1 with TRBJ1-5, with D tentatively TRBD1 (5 bases). V was clipped by 3 bases and J by 3 bases, with 12 bases between them. There are 14 residues in the CDR3. From germline, CDR1 is DFQATT and CDR2 SNEGSKA (reference sequence).

The J gene is TRBJ1-4, the V gene TRBV27; 7 positions agree with TRBD1. The CDR3 has 14 residues. The V segment lost 1 base and the J segment 11 bases; nucleotides outside the gene matches: 7. Germline-derived CDR1 and CDR2 are MNHEY and SMNVEV (reference sequence). CDR3 bases: TGTGCCAGCAGTTTATGGGCCCGGGGACAGAAACTGTTTTTT. This codes for CASSLWARGQKLFF.

To note about this clonotype: The CDR3 does not close with the conserved phenylalanine or tryptophan, likely indicating a read error. V gene TRBV5-6 combines with J gene TRBJ2-1; 8 positions agree with TRBD2. In germline, CDR1 is SGHDT, CDR2 YYEEEE. The V gene end was trimmed by 2 bases and the J gene end by 7 bases; junction bases not matched to a gene: 11. CDR3 length equals 16 residues. The DNA of the CDR3 is TGTGCCAGCAGCTTAGGAGCGGGAGACCTTAGGAATGAGCAGTTCTTA. This gives the protein CASSLGAGDLRNEQFL.